The 11 T cell receptor beta chains below all came from one sample that was sequenced in a study of T cells expressing NK-cell markers (dated by TCRdb to about 2020). The method was 5' RACE. The listed sequencing device is Illumina HiSeq 2000. Each CDR3 protein sequence appears as one entry after TCRdb reprocessed the reads, and no DNA is included. This sample's listing comprises roughly 180,000 distinct CDR3 sequences. The ten largest clonotypes hold around 20% of the sample. The material sequenced was blood T cells: a sorted CD56 or NKG2C T cell subset, CD4+ or CD8+ T cells, or bulk PBMC T cells (not recorded which). The receptor source for this set is a woman aged 18 to 75 in good health.

The genes are TRBV27 and TRBJ2-1; TCRdb outputs TRBD2, but without DNA this stays unchecked. Looked up from germline, CDR1 is MNHEY and CDR2 is SMNVEV (reference sequence). This CDR3 contains 14 residues. The CDR3 reads CASTRGGRAYEQFF.

The chain employs TRBV7-7 and TRBJ2-2; TCRdb proposes TRBD1, but this gene call is untestable without DNA. This CDR3 has 13 residues. The V gene's germline CDR1 is SSHAT and CDR2 FNYEAQ (reference sequence). CDR3 residues: CASTPLRPGELFF.

The chain uses TRBV10-3 and TRBJ2-2; the D call from TCRdb, TRBD1, cannot be confirmed without DNA. Germline values: CDR1 ENHRY, CDR2 SYGVKD. The CDR3 loop spans 14 amino acids. CDR3 protein: CAISTYRDTGELFF.

The V call is TRBV10-3, the J call TRBJ1-5. Germline V lookup: CDR1 ENHRY, CDR2 SYGVKD. The CDR3 is made up of 12 amino acids. CDR3 residues: CATNGINQPQHF.

The gene calls are TRBV6-1 and TRBJ1-5. Germline loops: CDR1 MNHNS, CDR2 SASEGT. The CDR3 is 15 amino acids. CDR3 protein: CASSEGTASGQPQHF.

The rearrangement uses TRBV5-4 and TRBJ2-1. The germline V gene encodes CDR1 SGHNT and CDR2 YYREEE (reference sequence). CDR3 length: 14 residues. The CDR3 spells CASSLARVFGEQFF.

The CDR3 loop reads CASSRGLAGLDEQFF. This chain connects TRBV4-1 to TRBJ2-1; absent DNA, TCRdb's TRBD2 call cannot be checked. Germline values: CDR1 MGHRA, CDR2 YSYEKL. This CDR3 is 15 amino acids long.

CDR3 sequence reads: CASSFGPQGVLNIQYF. The chain recombines TRBV5-6 with TRBJ2-4; without DNA, the TCRdb call of TRBD1 cannot be checked. The CDR3 runs to 16 residues. The germline V gene encodes CDR1 SGHDT and CDR2 YYEEEE.

This rearrangement joins TRBV5-1 to TRBJ2-1. This CDR3 is 15 amino acids long. Germline V gene lookup returns CDR1 SGHRS and CDR2 YFSETQ. CDR3 loop: CASSLITASGNEQFF.

The chain is built from TRBV19 and TRBJ2-1; the TCRdb D gene call, TRBD2, has no DNA to confirm it. The V gene's germline CDR1 is LNHDA and CDR2 SQIVND (reference sequence). The CDR3 loop spans 16 amino acids. CDR3: CASSIQGTSGYNEQFF.

The chain recombines TRBV20-1 with TRBJ2-3; the D call from TCRdb, TRBD1, cannot be confirmed without DNA. The CDR3 is 16 residues long. CDR1 is DFQATT and CDR2 is SNEGSKA in the germline V gene (reference sequence). The CDR3 spells CSARGIGQGNTDTQYF.